A single sample is the source of the 20 T cell receptor beta chains below, sequenced in a study of graft-versus-host responses after intestinal transplantation (dated by TCRdb to the early 2020s). The sample's time point label, decoded: cells obtained before transplantation from donor or recipient. Libraries were prepared through the immunoSEQ multiplex PCR assay. Entries here come from immuneACCESS through TCRdb and include only in-frame sequences with V and J called. Some clones fail to appear in such tables; in the studies checked, an unresolved V gene covers under half of the shortfall, and the cause of the remainder is unknown. In all, the sample holds 20,000 to 25,000 clones, and 40% to 50% of those were seen once. The top ten clonotypes cover almost 0.9% of the sample. The sample consisted of alloreactive CD4+ T cells from a mixed lymphocyte reaction culture, taken before intestinal transplant. Sample cell subset or site, as interpreted from the label and publication: CFSE-low proliferating T cells sorted from roughly six-day pre-transplant mixed lymphocyte reaction (GvH or HvG direction). Receptors were obtained from a human patient who received an intestinal transplant.

The V and J genes are TRBV5-1 and TRBJ2-2; D is perhaps TRBD1 (6 bases). Germline-derived CDR1 and CDR2 are SGHRS and YFSETQ. The V gene lost 6 bases and the J gene lost 2 bases, with 11 bases spanning the gap. The CDR3 runs to 14 residues. CDR3: CASTLDRNTGELFF. The CDR3 nucleotides are TGCGCCAGCACGCTGGACAGAAACACCGGGGAGCTGTTTTTT.

This clone was detected only a few times. This chain uses TRBV5-1 with TRBJ2-7; 7 bases are a match to TRBD1. Losses at the gene ends were 4 bases for V and 2 bases for J; bases not matched to a gene: 12. Germline CDR1 reads SGHRS; CDR2 reads YFSETQ. CDR3 size: 16 residues. The CDR3 DNA reads TGCGCCAGCAGCCGTCCAACCGGGACAGCAACCTACGAGCAGTACTTC. This translates into CASSRPTGTATYEQYF. Complete variable domain (other parts from reference TRBV5-1 and TRBJ2-7): KAGVTQTPRYLIKTRGQQVTLSCSPISGHRSVSWYQQTPGQGLQFLFEYFSETQRNKGNFPGRFSGRQFSNSRSEMNVSTLELGDSALYLCASSRPTGTATYEQYFGPGTRLTVT.

This clone was seen a few times. The gene calls are TRBV6-6 and TRBJ1-2, with a possible D match to TRBD1 (6 bases). The CDR3 is 14 amino acids. Trimming left V 10 bases short and J 4 bases short, with 19 bases between. Germline V gene lookup returns CDR1 MNHNY and CDR2 SVGAGI (reference sequence). CDR3 residues: CAISRGQTPYGYTF. CDR3 coding DNA: TGTGCCATCAGCCGAGGACAGACTCCCTATGGCTACACCTTC.

The chain recombines TRBV7-9 with TRBJ1-2; 8 bases map to TRBD1. V trimming: 5 bases; J trimming: 4 bases; junction bases outside the gene matches: 6. CDR1 and CDR2 (germline): SEHNR, FQNEAQ (reference sequence). This CDR3 contains 14 residues. The CDR3 spells CASSPTGVGYGYTF. Here the CDR3 DNA reads TGTGCCAGCAGCCCGACAGGGGTGGGCTATGGCTACACCTTC.

This clone was counted only a few times. The chain carries TRBV6-5 and TRBJ1-6; D possibly corresponds to TRBD1 (5 bases). Germline V gene lookup returns CDR1 MNHEY and CDR2 SVGAGI. V shed 7 bases and J shed 6 bases, with 13 bases lying between them. The CDR3 runs 14 residues. The CDR3 region has the DNA TGTGCCAGCACCGGCGGGGCCCCTAATTCACCCCTCCACTTT. Amino acids: CASTGGAPNSPLHF.

V gene TRBV7-9 combines with J gene TRBJ2-7; 7 positions agree with TRBD1. V trimming: 5 bases; J trimming: 0 bases; junction bases outside the gene matches: 7. Germline assignment: CDR1 SEHNR and CDR2 FQNEAQ (reference sequence). This CDR3 is 15 amino acids long. In DNA, the CDR3 is TGTGCCAGCAGCCACGGACAGGCGAGCTCCTACGAGCAGTACTTC. Amino acid sequence: CASSHGQASSYEQYF.

This clone was counted between two and nine times. This chain connects TRBV6-4 to TRBJ2-6, with 14 bases aligning to TRBD2. This CDR3 is 17 amino acids long. Trimming removed 8 bases from V and 2 bases from J; junction bases left unmatched: 5. From germline, CDR1 is MRHNA and CDR2 SNTAGT. The CDR3 DNA reads as TGTGCCAGCGCCCGACTAGCGGGGGGGGCTGGGGCCAACGTCCTGACTTTC. It encodes CASARLAGGAGANVLTF.

The rearrangement uses TRBV18 and TRBJ1-1; D unresolved. CDR1 is KGHSH and CDR2 is LQKENI in the germline V gene. There are 14 residues in the CDR3. V dropped 3 bases and J dropped 5 bases, with 13 bases sitting between them. This CDR3 reads CASSPSQLSTEAFF. In DNA form, the CDR3 reads TGTGCCAGCTCACCGTCCCAACTGAGTACTGAAGCTTTCTTT. Together with reference TRBV18 and TRBJ1-1, the CDR3 gives the full variable domain: NAGVMQNPRHLVRRRGQEARLRCSPMKGHSHVYWYRQLPEEGLKFMVYLQKENIIDESGMPKERFSAEFPKEGPSILRIQQVVRGDSAAYFCASSPSQLSTEAFFGQGTRLTVV.

V usage is TRBV9 and J usage is TRBJ2-3; TRBD2 is a possible D gene (6 bases). The CDR3 is made up of 15 amino acids. The V end lost 0 bases, the J end lost 6 bases, and 14 bases lay between the germline ends. Looked up from germline, CDR1 is SGDLS and CDR2 is YYNGEE. This CDR3 reads CASSVVGGTADTQYF. The CDR3 bases are TGTGCCAGCAGCGTAGTTGGGGGGACTGCGGATACGCAGTATTTT.

The table lists this clone with a count of one. The chain is built from TRBV6-6 and TRBJ2-5; D possibly corresponds to TRBD1 (6 bases). Trimming stripped 7 bases from V and 2 bases from J, with 17 bases between. From germline, CDR1 is MNHNY and CDR2 SVGAGI (reference sequence). CDR3 size: 15 residues. The CDR3 sequence is CASNPVPGQQETQYF. CDR3 in DNA: TGTGCCAGCAACCCGGTACCGGGACAACAAGAGACCCAGTACTTC.

This rearrangement joins TRBV5-1 to TRBJ2-7; 7 nucleotides align to TRBD2. V trimming: 0 bases; J trimming: 3 bases; junction bases outside the gene matches: 3. There are 14 residues in the CDR3. Germline CDR1 is SGHRS and CDR2 is YFSETQ. The chain's CDR3 is CASSLGSGDYEQYF. CDR3 DNA: TGCGCCAGCAGCTTGGGCAGCGGGGACTACGAGCAGTACTTC.

The chain recombines TRBV9 with TRBJ1-1, with D possibly TRBD1 on 6 matching bases. Trimming took 3 bases from V and 3 from J, leaving 12 bases between them. The CDR3 loop spans 14 amino acids. The V gene's germline CDR1 is SGDLS and CDR2 YYNGEE. For the CDR3, the DNA is TGTGCCAGCAGCGCCAGGGGATCTCACACTGAAGCTTTCTTT. Its protein product is CASSARGSHTEAFF. The entire variable domain, with the rest obtained from reference TRBV9 and TRBJ1-1, is as follows: DSGVTQTPKHLITATGQRVTLRCSPRSGDLSVYWYQQSLDQGLQFLIQYYNGEERAKGNILERFSAQQFPDLHSELNLSSLELGDSALYFCASSARGSHTEAFFGQGTRLTVV.

The chain employs TRBV5-1 and TRBJ1-1; 7 bases agree with TRBD1. Trimming took 4 bases from V and 1 from J; bases not matched to a gene: 4. This CDR3 region has 14 residues. CDR1 and CDR2 from the germline V gene are SGHRS and YFSETQ. DNA of the CDR3: TGCGCCAGCAGCGTGGGGACAGCGAACACTGAAGCTTTCTTT. It yields the protein CASSVGTANTEAFF.

V gene TRBV7-9 combines with J gene TRBJ2-5; 11 nucleotides line up with TRBD2. The DNA end favors TRBJ2-7, so the J call may be wrong. The CDR3 runs 14 residues. Germline V gives CDR1 SEHNR, CDR2 FQNEAQ (reference sequence). CDR3 sequence (DNA): TGTGCCAGCAGCTTTAGCGGGGGGGTGTACGAGCAGTACTTC. It translates to CASSFSGGVYEQYF.

The chain is built from TRBV10-2 and TRBJ2-1; tentatively, D is TRBD2 (5 bases). The CDR3 covers 14 residues. Per germline, CDR1 WSHSY and CDR2 SAAADI. V was clipped by 7 bases and J by 5 bases, with 15 bases between them. The CDR3 here is CASKLGRLNNEQFF. In DNA, the CDR3 is TGCGCCAGCAAGTTGGGCAGACTAAACAATGAGCAGTTCTTC.

The genes are TRBV6-5 and TRBJ2-5; D ambiguous. The CDR3 contains 14 residues. The V and J ends lost 0 bases and 2 bases respectively, with 7 bases between them. Germline V gene lookup returns CDR1 MNHEY and CDR2 SVGAGI. This CDR3 is CASSYSARQETQYF. The CDR3 DNA is TGTGCCAGCAGTTACTCGGCCAGACAAGAGACCCAGTACTTC.

CDR3: CASLLARSYNEQFF. CDR3 coding DNA: TGTGCCAGCCTACTAGCCCGCTCCTACAATGAGCAGTTCTTC. The J gene is TRBJ2-1, the V gene TRBV6-1, with D tentatively TRBD2 (6 bases). CDR3 length equals 14 residues. V lost 8 bases, J lost 0 bases, and 11 bases lay in between. Germline loops: CDR1 MNHNS, CDR2 SASEGT.

This clone has only one observation. The CDR3 sequence: CASSLPDIQGEAFF. The DNA of the CDR3 is TGTGCCAGCAGCTTACCAGACATCCAAGGTGAAGCTTTCTTT. The rearrangement uses TRBV7-9 and TRBJ1-1, with D unclear. This CDR3 has 14 residues. The germline V gene has CDR1 SEHNR and CDR2 FQNEAQ (reference sequence). V was pared by 2 bases and J by 7 bases, with 14 bases between.

Only a few counts were recorded for this clone. J is TRBJ2-2 and V is TRBV10-3, with D possibly matching TRBD2 (6 bases). The CDR3 sequence is 14 residues long. Germline values: CDR1 ENHRY, CDR2 SYGVKD. V was trimmed by 8 bases and J by 0 bases, leaving 10 bases between them. CDR3 DNA: TGTGCCATCGCGGTAGCGGCGAACACCGGGGAGCTGTTTTTT. Translating it yields CAIAVAANTGELFF.

This rearrangement joins TRBV29-1 to TRBJ1-2; D perhaps matches TRBD1 (6 bases). The length of the CDR3 is 12 residues. V was cut by 4 bases and J by 4 bases, with 10 bases left in between. CDR1 and CDR2 from the germline V gene are SQVTM and ANQGSEA. The CDR3 region has the DNA TGCAGCGTTGGAGACAGGTTCTATGGCTACACCTTC. Translating it yields CSVGDRFYGYTF.